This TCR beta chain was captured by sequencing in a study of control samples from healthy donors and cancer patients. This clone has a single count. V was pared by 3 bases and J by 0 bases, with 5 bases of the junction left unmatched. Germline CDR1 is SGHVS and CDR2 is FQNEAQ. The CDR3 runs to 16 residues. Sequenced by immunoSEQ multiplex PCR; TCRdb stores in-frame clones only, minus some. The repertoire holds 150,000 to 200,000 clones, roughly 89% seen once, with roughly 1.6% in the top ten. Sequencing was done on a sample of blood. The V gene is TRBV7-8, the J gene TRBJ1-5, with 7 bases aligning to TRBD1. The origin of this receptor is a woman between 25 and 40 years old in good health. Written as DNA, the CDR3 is TGTGCCAGCAGCTTCGGACAGGCCCTTAGCAATCAGCCCCAGCATTTT. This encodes CASSFGQALSNQPQHF.